The 15 T cell receptor beta chains below were found in one sample sequenced in a study of blood T cell repertoires in COVID-19. The repertoire was sequenced with immunoSEQ multiplex PCR; TCRdb's copy has only in-frame clones and lacks some. The sample lists 250,000 to 300,000 clones; roughly nine tenths were seen once. Sample: peripheral blood. These receptors all stem from a woman aged 40 to 50 who had recovered from COVID-19.

The chain combines TRBV4-2 with TRBJ2-3, with 15 positions matching TRBD2. The V gene end was trimmed by 2 bases and the J gene end by 3 bases; junction bases not matched to a gene: 3. The CDR3 spans 17 residues. Germline assignment: CDR1 LGHNA and CDR2 YNFKEQ. CDR3 sequence: CASSQSGTSGRTDTQYF. As DNA, the CDR3 is TGTGCCAGCAGCCAATCCGGGACTAGCGGGAGGACAGATACGCAGTATTTT.

The V gene is TRBV16, the J gene TRBJ1-1; D is perhaps TRBD1 (5 bases). The CDR3 has 14 residues. Germline CDR1 KGHSY, CDR2 FQNENV. Deletions cut 0 bases from V and 1 base from J, with 6 bases between. This chain's CDR3 is CASSQSTGNTEAFF. The CDR3 DNA reads TGTGCCAGCAGCCAATCTACAGGGAACACTGAAGCTTTCTTT.

The chain couples TRBV5-5 to TRBJ2-1; a possible D gene is TRBD2 (6 bases). Germline V lookup: CDR1 SGHKS, CDR2 YYEKEE (reference sequence). The V end was cut by 0 bases, the J end by 4 bases, with 14 bases between. CDR3 length: 16 residues. CDR3 protein: CASSLVTGARYNEQFF. CDR3 coding DNA: TGTGCCAGCAGCTTGGTAACGGGAGCACGGTACAATGAGCAGTTCTTC.

A single count supports this clone. CDR3 nucleotides: TGTGCCAGTAGTAATCAGGGAAAACTAGCCAAAAACATTCAGTACTTC. Encoded protein: CASSNQGKLAKNIQYF. V and J are TRBV19 and TRBJ2-4, with a weak D call TRBD1 (5 bases). The CDR3 is 16 residues long. CDR1 LNHDA and CDR2 SQIVND come from the germline V gene (reference sequence). Trimming took 4 bases from V and 0 from J, leaving 13 bases between them.

This clone was seen only once. This chain connects TRBV24-1 to TRBJ1-3; 7 bases fit TRBD1. The CDR3 runs to 16 residues. CDR1 is KGHDR, CDR2 SFDVKD, per germline. V trimming: 4 bases; J trimming: 0 bases; junction bases outside the gene matches: 5. CDR3 residues: CATSDPDRVSGNTIYF. CDR3 nucleotides: TGTGCCACCAGTGACCCCGACAGGGTCTCTGGAAACACCATATATTTT.

This clone turned up a few times. This rearrangement joins TRBV2 to TRBJ2-1, with D possibly being TRBD2 (6 bases). Trimming left V 3 bases short and J 6 bases short, with 15 bases between. Germline CDR1 SNHLY, CDR2 FYNNEI. The CDR3 spans 15 residues. In DNA, the CDR3 is TGTGCCAGCAGTGATATCGGGACTGTGCTCAATGAGCAGTTCTTC. Its translation is CASSDIGTVLNEQFF. The full variable domain, in which reference TRBV2 and TRBJ2-1 provide the parts outside the CDR3, is EPEVTQTPSHQVTQMGQEVILRCVPISNHLYFYWYRQILGQKVEFLVSFYNNEISEKSEIFDDQFSVERPDGSNFTLKIRSTKLEDSAMYFCASSDIGTVLNEQFFGPGTRLTVL.

This rearrangement joins TRBV9 to TRBJ2-5; possible D gene TRBD2, 5 bases. Trimming took off 3 bases at V and 0 bases at J, with 9 bases between the two ends. The CDR3 length is 14 residues. CDR1 and CDR2 (germline): SGDLS, YYNGEE. The CDR3 region has the DNA TGTGCCAGCAGCGGACCGGGAAACCAAGAGACCCAGTACTTC. Translation gives CASSGPGNQETQYF.

The chain uses TRBV28 and TRBJ2-7; TRBD1 agrees at 10 bases. Germline CDR1 reads MDHEN; CDR2 reads SYDVKM. V was pared by 6 bases and J by 13 bases, with 12 bases of the junction left unmatched. This CDR3 is built from 13 residues. DNA of the CDR3: TGTGCCAGCAGCTCGTCCCGGGACAGGGGAGGATACTTC. As protein: CASSSSRDRGGYF.

The chain has TRBV9 and TRBJ2-7; D is possibly TRBD1 (6 bases). Trimming took off 4 bases at V and 0 bases at J, with 14 bases between the two ends. Germline V gene data show CDR1 as SGDLS and CDR2 as YYNGEE. The CDR3 is made up of 15 amino acids. DNA for the CDR3: TGTGCCAGCAGCCAGGGGATAGGGAGCTCCTACGAGCAGTACTTC. Its translation is CASSQGIGSSYEQYF.

This clone was picked up one time. The chain recombines TRBV21-1 with TRBJ1-1; the D call TRBD1 from the table was never checked on the DNA. TRBV21-1 is annotated as a pseudogene. CDR3 length equals 16 residues. The DNA of the CDR3 is TGTGCCAGCAGCAACCCGACAGGGGTAGAGAGCACTGAAGCTTTCTTT. This codes for CASSNPTGVESTEAFF.

The V gene is TRBV9, the J gene TRBJ1-6; possible D gene TRBD1, 6 bases. The CDR3 loop spans 14 amino acids. Germline values: CDR1 SGDLS, CDR2 YYNGEE. The V end lost 0 bases, the J end lost 6 bases, and 7 bases lay between the germline ends. CDR3 protein: CASSVEGGNSPLHF. CDR3 nucleotide sequence: TGTGCCAGCAGCGTAGAAGGGGGTAATTCACCCCTCCACTTT. Drawing the rest from reference TRBV9 and TRBJ1-6, the complete variable domain is DSGVTQTPKHLITATGQRVTLRCSPRSGDLSVYWYQQSLDQGLQFLIQYYNGEERAKGNILERFSAQQFPDLHSELNLSSLELGDSALYFCASSVEGGNSPLHFGNGTRLTVT.

The V and J genes are TRBV18 and TRBJ1-1, with TRBD1 matching 11 bases. Germline V gene sequence: CDR1 KGHSH, CDR2 LQKENI. V was clipped by 3 bases and J by 10 bases; unmatched bases: 10. The CDR3 has 15 residues. CDR3 coding DNA: TGTGCCAGCTCACCTGTGACGGGACAGGGGGAACGAGCTTTCTTT. Encoded protein: CASSPVTGQGERAFF. Drawing the rest from reference TRBV18 and TRBJ1-1, the complete variable domain is NAGVMQNPRHLVRRRGQEARLRCSPMKGHSHVYWYRQLPEEGLKFMVYLQKENIIDESGMPKERFSAEFPKEGPSILRIQQVVRGDSAAYFCASSPVTGQGERAFFGQGTRLTVV.

The CDR3 coding sequence is TGTGCCAGCAGCCAAGGGGACAGGGGGTACACCGGGGAGCTGTTTTTT. It translates to CASSQGDRGYTGELFF. The chain joins TRBV4-2 to TRBJ2-2; 11 bases agree with TRBD1. Germline values: CDR1 LGHNA, CDR2 YNFKEQ. The J segment lost 3 bases and the V segment lost 1 base, leaving 1 base of the junction unmatched. This CDR3 has 16 amino acids.

V and J are TRBV3-1 (or the pseudogene TRBV3-2) and TRBJ2-7; no firm D call. V was shortened by 4 bases and J by 1 base, with 14 bases between the two germline ends. The CDR3 has 15 amino acids. Germline V lookup: CDR1 LGHDT, CDR2 YNNKEL (reference sequence). DNA for the CDR3: TGTGCCAGCAGCCTCGGCGAGGCGATGTCCTACGAGCAGTACTTC. Encoded protein: CASSLGEAMSYEQYF.

The chain is built from TRBV12-3 or TRBV12-4 and TRBJ2-1; D unclear. Trimming took 7 bases from V and 6 from J, leaving 7 bases between them. The CDR3 runs 11 residues. CDR3 amino acids: CASTFRNEQFF. DNA of the CDR3: TGTGCCAGCACCTTTCGCAATGAGCAGTTCTTC.